Listed below are T cell receptor beta chains from one sample, sequenced in a study of cytomegalovirus exposure and HLA in healthy donors. Here immunoSEQ multiplex PCR was the method, and the copy in TCRdb shows in-frame clones only, minus some. This sample carries tens of thousands of clones, roughly 78% of them seen once, and the ten largest clones take roughly 4%. The sample was PBMCs. The receptors originated from a woman aged 25 to 39 in good health and CMV-seronegative. CDR3s include the opening cysteine and the closing phenylalanine or tryptophan. The order of the fields is D gene, V gene, clone size, J gene, CDR3 protein, CDR3 DNA. A D gene is named only where the DNA matches it firmly. Size tells how often a clone was seen (once, few, many) or the class of an expanded clone, and some rows leave it out.

>NA|TRBV2|NA|TRBJ2-7
CASSWGPYEQYF
TGTGCCAGCAGTTGGGGCCCCTACGAGCAGTACTTC
>NA|TRBV7-9|few|TRBJ1-6
CASSSEGRAPLHF
TGTGCCAGCAGTTCGGAGGGTAGGGCACCCCTCCACTTT
>TRBD2|TRBV30|NA|TRBJ2-7
CAWIAPTSGTYEQYF
TGTGCCTGGATAGCCCCGACTAGCGGGACCTACGAGCAGTACTTC
>NA|TRBV10-2|few|TRBJ1-1
CASSDGGRLKNTEAFF
TGCGCCAGCAGTGATGGAGGCAGGCTTAAGAACACTGAAGCTTTCTTT
>NA|TRBV25-1|NA|TRBJ2-7
CASTGDNSYEQYF
TGTGCCAGCACAGGGGACAACTCCTACGAGCAGTACTTC
>TRBD1|TRBV4-3|NA|TRBJ1-5
CASSQDQGQGFQPQHF
TGCGCCAGCAGCCAAGATCAGGGACAGGGGTTTCAGCCCCAGCATTTT
>TRBD1|TRBV7-2|once|TRBJ2-7
CASSQTGSSYEQYF
TGTGCCAGCAGCCAGACAGGGTCGTCCTACGAGCAGTACTTC
>TRBD1|TRBV30|NA|TRBJ1-1
CAWNIQGGNTEAFF
TGTGCCTGGAATATTCAGGGGGGAAACACTGAAGCTTTCTTT
>TRBD1|TRBV7-9|once|TRBJ1-1
CASSQQGVGGTEAFF
TGTGCCAGCAGCCAACAGGGGGTCGGGGGCACTGAAGCTTTCTTT
>NA|TRBV6-5|few|TRBJ1-3
CASSLYFGNTIYF
TGTGCCAGCAGTTTGTATTTCGGAAACACCATATATTTT
>TRBD1|TRBV5-4|NA|TRBJ2-5
CASTADRVQETQYF
TGTGCCAGCACAGCGGACAGGGTCCAAGAGACCCAGTACTTC
>NA|TRBV25-1|NA|TRBJ1-1
CASRGGGTEAFF
TGTGCCAGCCGTGGAGGAGGGACTGAAGCTTTCTTT
>NA|TRBV6-5|few|TRBJ2-3
CASSYSTRGTDTQYF
TGTGCCAGCAGTTACTCGACTCGCGGAACAGATACGCAGTATTTT
>NA|TRBV6-1|NA|TRBJ1-5
CASSEVSLMSQPQHF
TGTGCCAGCAGTGAAGTTTCCCTGATGAGTCAGCCCCAGCATTTT
>NA|TRBV7-9|NA|TRBJ1-2
CGVASGGGGYTF
TGTGGTGTGGCTTCGGGGGGCGGGGGCTACACCTTC
>NA|TRBV7-9|NA|TRBJ1-5
CASSDGVNQPQHF
TGTGCCAGCAGCGACGGGGTGAACCAGCCCCAGCATTTT
>NA|TRBV10-1|few|TRBJ2-2
CASSPGYGTGELFF
TGCGCCAGCAGTCCCGGATACGGGACCGGGGAGCTGTTTTTT
>NA|TRBV6-6|NA|TRBJ1-1
CASSSDRNTEAFF
TGTGCCAGCAGCTCGGACAGGAACACTGAAGCTTTCTTT
>TRBD2|TRBV27|NA|TRBJ2-1
CASGSKRGDEQFF
TGTGCCAGCGGGTCCAAGCGGGGAGATGAGCAGTTCTTC
>NA|TRBV15|NA|TRBJ2-7
CATCRDTLSYEQYF
TGTGCCACTTGCCGGGACACACTCTCCTACGAGCAGTACTTC
>NA|TRBV2|NA|TRBJ1-4
CASSYGTATNEKLFF
TGTGCCAGCAGCTACGGGACTGCAACTAATGAAAAACTGTTTTTT
>NA|TRBV7-8|NA|TRBJ1-1
CASSYQGSGTEAFF
TGTGCCAGCAGCTATCAGGGATCCGGCACTGAAGCTTTCTTT
>TRBD2|TRBV9|NA|TRBJ2-3
CASSGASGVADTQYF
TGTGCCAGCAGCGGGGCGAGCGGGGTCGCAGATACGCAGTATTTT
>NA|TRBV30|NA|TRBJ2-7
CAWSVPGVGTYEQYF
TGTGCCTGGAGTGTACCAGGGGTTGGGACCTACGAGCAGTACTTC
>NA|TRBV20-1|NA|TRBJ2-5
CRAGDPETQYF
TGCAGGGCAGGGGACCCAGAGACCCAGTACTTC
>NA|TRBV7-9|NA|TRBJ1-2
CASSLGQGGIYGYTF
TGTGCCAGCAGCTTAGGTCAGGGTGGGATCTATGGCTACACCTTC
>NA|TRBV7-9|NA|TRBJ2-6
CASSSWGVYSGANVLTF
TGTGCCAGCAGCTCGTGGGGGGTTTACTCTGGGGCCAACGTCCTGACTTTC
>NA|TRBV30|NA|TRBJ1-1
CAWSVLGRLTEAFF
TGTGCCTGGAGTGTACTAGGGAGACTCACTGAAGCTTTCTTT
>TRBD2|TRBV5-4|NA|TRBJ2-3
CASSWVERGDLTDTQYF
TGTGCCAGCAGCTGGGTGGAGCGGGGGGACCTCACAGATACGCAGTATTTT
>NA|TRBV4-1|NA|TRBJ2-4
CASSQGGLGIGTKNIQYF
TGCGCCAGCAGCCAAGGAGGGTTGGGGATAGGGACCAAAAACATTCAGTACTTC
>TRBD2|TRBV6-5|NA|TRBJ2-1
CASSPSGGGNEQFF
TGTGCCAGCAGTCCCAGCGGGGGGGGCAATGAGCAGTTCTTC
>TRBD1|TRBV15|NA|TRBJ2-7
CATSPSRGQGHEQYF
TGTGCCACCAGCCCCTCCCGGGGACAGGGCCACGAGCAGTACTTC
>TRBD1|TRBV7-6|NA|TRBJ1-3
CASSQTGAPGNTIYF
TGTGCCAGCAGCCAGACAGGGGCGCCTGGAAACACCATATATTTT
>TRBD1|TRBV29-1|NA|TRBJ2-3
CSVFSRDRGTDTQYF
TGCAGCGTATTCTCCCGGGACAGGGGGACAGATACGCAGTATTTT
>NA|TRBV15|NA|TRBJ2-5
CATGRLGQGETQYF
TGTGCCACCGGAAGACTCGGCCAGGGAGAGACCCAGTACTTC
>NA|TRBV9|NA|TRBJ1-1
CASSVGKGRSTEAFF
TGTGCCAGCAGCGTAGGGAAGGGGCGGAGCACTGAAGCTTTCTTT
>TRBD1|TRBV9|NA|TRBJ1-2
CASSVGHRGQSYGYTF
TGTGCCAGCAGCGTAGGGCACCGGGGACAGAGCTATGGCTACACCTTC
>TRBD1|TRBV28|NA|TRBJ2-4
CASSEGQGLNIQYF
TGTGCCAGCAGCGAAGGACAGGGTTTAAACATTCAGTACTTC
>TRBD2|TRBV4-1|NA|TRBJ2-7
CASSQDYGTSGRTDYEQYF
TGCGCCAGCAGCCAAGATTACGGGACTAGCGGGAGGACTGACTACGAGCAGTACTTC
>NA|TRBV6-5|NA|TRBJ2-7
CASSYNREYEQYF
TGTGCCAGCAGTTACAACAGGGAATACGAGCAGTACTTC
>TRBD2|TRBV10-1|NA|TRBJ2-3
CASSGLAGGDLDTQYF
TGCGCCAGCAGTGGACTAGCGGGAGGTGATCTAGATACGCAGTATTTT
>NA|TRBV29-1|NA|TRBJ1-1
CSVDPEMQAFF
TGCAGCGTTGACCCGGAGATGCAAGCTTTCTTT
>NA|TRBV4-3|NA|TRBJ1-1
CASSQVMSAEAFF
TGCGCCAGCAGCCAAGTTATGTCGGCTGAAGCTTTCTTT
>TRBD1|TRBV25-1|once|TRBJ2-5
CASRTGPETQYF
TGTGCCAGCAGGACAGGGCCTGAGACCCAGTACTTC
>TRBD2|TRBV28|NA|TRBJ2-7
CASRGPGLAYEQYF
TGTGCCAGCAGAGGACCGGGACTAGCGTACGAGCAGTACTTC
>NA|TRBV7-9|NA|TRBJ1-2
CASSPGQNYGYTF
TGTGCCAGCAGCCCCGGACAGAACTATGGCTACACCTTC
>NA|TRBV5-1|NA|TRBJ1-1
CASSSEQVTEAFF
TGCGCCAGCAGCTCCGAGCAGGTCACTGAAGCTTTCTTT
>NA|TRBV5-1|NA|TRBJ1-4
CASSPTGNEEKLFF
TGCGCCAGCAGCCCGACGGGGAATGAGGAAAAACTGTTTTTT
>TRBD1|TRBV15|NA|TRBJ2-3
CATSRPGQGKDTQYF
TGTGCCACCAGCAGACCCGGACAGGGGAAAGATACGCAGTATTTT
>NA|TRBV6-5|NA|TRBJ1-6
CASRVQDMSPLHF
TGTGCCAGCAGGGTTCAGGACATGTCACCCCTCCACTTT
>NA|TRBV10-2|once|TRBJ1-5
CASSPGSNQPQHF
TGCGCCAGCAGTCCAGGAAGCAATCAGCCCCAGCATTTT
>NA|TRBV4-2|NA|TRBJ1-2
CASSQELAAHGYTF
TGTGCCAGCAGCCAAGAGCTAGCAGCCCATGGCTACACCTTC
>NA|TRBV28|NA|TRBJ1-4
CASSPDRTNEKLFF
TGTGCCAGCAGTCCTGACAGGACTAATGAAAAACTGTTTTTT